This TCR beta chain was obtained from a study of blood T cells in healthy people across ages. Per the germline V gene, CDR1 is SNHLY and CDR2 is FYNNEI. This CDR3 is built from 15 residues. V lost 7 bases, J lost 4 bases, and 7 bases stayed unmatched. With a J-beta primer mix and a sample-barcoded 5' primer, a second PCR ran about 7 to 12 cycles. From the 5' RACE reads, TCRdb called clonotypes with MiXCR, one entry per CDR3 protein. Found here are more than 700,000 distinct CDR3 sequences, 40% to 65% of them singletons; the top ten hold approximately 41%. There were healthy Caucasian individuals from Russia, aged roughly 6 to 100, serving as donors. Isolated PBMCs totaled at least 6.5 million in each sample. Overall study results and limits: In the absence of known donor CMV status, changes in expanded clonotypes were possibly confounded.

As to this clonotype: The antigen is undetermined.

The receptor's source is a man aged 80 or over in good health. Sequences were obtained from blood. The chain has TRBV2 and TRBJ2-1; 10 positions agree with TRBD2. CDR3 nucleotides: TGTGCCAGCACCACCCTAGCGGGAGTTTACAATGAGCAGTTCTTC. This codes for CASTTLAGVYNEQFF.